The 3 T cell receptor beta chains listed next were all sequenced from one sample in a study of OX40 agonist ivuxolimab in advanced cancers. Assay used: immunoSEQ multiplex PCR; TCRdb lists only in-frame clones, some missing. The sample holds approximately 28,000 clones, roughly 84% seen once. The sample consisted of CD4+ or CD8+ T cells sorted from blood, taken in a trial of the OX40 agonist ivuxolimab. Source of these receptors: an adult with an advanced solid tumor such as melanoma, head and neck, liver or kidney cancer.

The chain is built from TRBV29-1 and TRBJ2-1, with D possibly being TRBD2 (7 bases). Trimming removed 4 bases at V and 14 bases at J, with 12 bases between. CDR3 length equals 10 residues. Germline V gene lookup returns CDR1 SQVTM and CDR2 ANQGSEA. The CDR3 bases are TGCAGCGTTGTAGGGGGGGGTAAGTTCTTC. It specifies CSVVGGGKFF.

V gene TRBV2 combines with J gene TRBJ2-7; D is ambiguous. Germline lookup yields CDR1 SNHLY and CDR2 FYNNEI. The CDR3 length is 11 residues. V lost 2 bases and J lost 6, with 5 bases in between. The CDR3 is CASSELGEQYF. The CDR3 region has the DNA TGTGCCAGCAGTGAATTGGGCGAGCAGTACTTC.

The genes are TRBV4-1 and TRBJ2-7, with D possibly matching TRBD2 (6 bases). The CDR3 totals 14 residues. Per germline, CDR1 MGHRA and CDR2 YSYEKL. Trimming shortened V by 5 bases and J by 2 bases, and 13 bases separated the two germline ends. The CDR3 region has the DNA TGCGCCAGCAGCTATCGGACTACGACCTACGAGCAGTACTTC. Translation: CASSYRTTTYEQYF.